This T cell receptor beta chain was captured by sequencing in a study of cytomegalovirus exposure and HLA in healthy donors. As concerns this clone: Its antigen is unidentified. Compared with germline, one end of the junction differs, possibly owing to a read error.

CDR1 is MNHNS, CDR2 SASEGT, per germline. This CDR3 spans 13 amino acids. Study findings and constraints: A missense variant in DCLRE1C was later tied to TCR beta V- and J-gene trimming. A later examination showed that TCR association rates differed by HLA locus, with DRB1 most and HLA-C fewest. Confirmation was obtained in vitro that three CMV-associated chains are specific for CMV antigens. Most TCRs appeared rarely, but some public TCRs recurred in many donors.

The primer mix had 60 Vbeta and 13 Jbeta primers. Generated by immunoSEQ multiplex PCR, the TCRdb table keeps only in-frame clones and is missing some. Here the sample spans roughly 74,000 clones, over 70% being singletons. The TCR sequence derives from a middle-aged man in good health and CMV-seronegative. Sequencing was carried out using PBMCs. The gene calls are TRBV6-1 and TRBJ1-1; D ambiguous. The CDR3 DNA reads TGTGCCATCAGTCGGGGAGGGAACACTGAAGCTTTCTTT. It yields the protein CAISRGGNTEAFF.